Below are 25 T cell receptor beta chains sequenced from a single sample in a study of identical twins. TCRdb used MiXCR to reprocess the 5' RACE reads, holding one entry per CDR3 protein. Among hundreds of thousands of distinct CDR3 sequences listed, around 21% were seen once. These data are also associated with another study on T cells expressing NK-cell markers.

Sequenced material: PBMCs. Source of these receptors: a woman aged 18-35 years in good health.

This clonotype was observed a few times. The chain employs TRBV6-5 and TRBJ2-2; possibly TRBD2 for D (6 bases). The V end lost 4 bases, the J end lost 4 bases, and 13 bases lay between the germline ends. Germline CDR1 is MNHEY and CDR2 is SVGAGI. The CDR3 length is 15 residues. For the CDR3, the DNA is TGTGCCAGCAGTTCAGGGAAGGGAGGCACCGGGGAGCTGTTTTTT. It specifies CASSSGKGGTGELFF.

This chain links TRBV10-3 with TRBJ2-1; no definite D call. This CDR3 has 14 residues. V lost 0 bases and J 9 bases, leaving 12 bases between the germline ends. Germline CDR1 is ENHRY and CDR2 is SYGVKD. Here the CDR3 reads CAISESVGSREQFF. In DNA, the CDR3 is TGTGCCATCAGTGAGTCGGTTGGCAGCCGTGAGCAGTTCTTC.

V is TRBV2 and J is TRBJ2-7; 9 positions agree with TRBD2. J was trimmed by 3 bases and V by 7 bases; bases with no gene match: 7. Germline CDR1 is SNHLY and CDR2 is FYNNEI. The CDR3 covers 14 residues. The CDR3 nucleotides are TGTGCCAGCAACCCTAGCGGGGAGGTCTACGAGCAGTACTTC. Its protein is CASNPSGEVYEQYF.

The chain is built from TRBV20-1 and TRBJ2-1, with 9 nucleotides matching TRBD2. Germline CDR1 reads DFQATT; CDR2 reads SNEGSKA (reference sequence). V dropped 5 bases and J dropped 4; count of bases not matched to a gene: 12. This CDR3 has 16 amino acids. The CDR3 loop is CSASIGGLAGYNEQFF. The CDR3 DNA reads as TGCAGTGCTTCAATAGGGGGGCTAGCGGGATACAATGAGCAGTTCTTC.

The CDR3 DNA is TGCAGTGCCAGATCGGAACAGGATGGGTATGGCTACACCTTC. It specifies CSARSEQDGYGYTF. This chain links TRBV20-1 with TRBJ1-2, with D maybe TRBD1 (5 bases). Trimming pared 6 bases from V and 5 bases from J, leaving 19 bases between. CDR3 length equals 14 residues. CDR1 and CDR2 from the germline V gene are DFQATT and SNEGSKA (reference sequence).

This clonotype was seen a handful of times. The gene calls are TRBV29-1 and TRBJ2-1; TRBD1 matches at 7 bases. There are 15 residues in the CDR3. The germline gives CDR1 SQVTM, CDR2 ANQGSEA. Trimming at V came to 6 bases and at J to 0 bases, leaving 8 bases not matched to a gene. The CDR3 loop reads CSVGQAAHSYNEQFF. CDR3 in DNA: TGCAGCGTAGGACAGGCGGCCCACTCCTACAATGAGCAGTTCTTC.

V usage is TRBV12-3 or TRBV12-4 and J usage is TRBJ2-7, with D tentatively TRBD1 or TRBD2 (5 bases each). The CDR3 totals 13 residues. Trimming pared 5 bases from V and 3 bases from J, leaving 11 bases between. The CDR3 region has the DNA TGTGCCAGCAGTCGGACTCAGGGCTACGAGCAGTACTTC. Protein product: CASSRTQGYEQYF.

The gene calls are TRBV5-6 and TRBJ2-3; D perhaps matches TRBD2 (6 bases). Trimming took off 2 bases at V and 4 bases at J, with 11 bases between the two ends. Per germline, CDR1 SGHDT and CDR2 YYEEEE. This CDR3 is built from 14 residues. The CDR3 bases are TGTGCCAGCAGCTTTCCGGGAGTAGCAGATACGCAGTATTTT. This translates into CASSFPGVADTQYF.

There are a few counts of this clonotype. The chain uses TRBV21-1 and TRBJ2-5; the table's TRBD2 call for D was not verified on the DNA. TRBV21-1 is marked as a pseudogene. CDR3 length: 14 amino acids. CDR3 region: CASTGPSKGETQYF. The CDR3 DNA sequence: TGTGCCAGCACCGGACCCTCAAAGGGGGAGACCCAGTACTTC.

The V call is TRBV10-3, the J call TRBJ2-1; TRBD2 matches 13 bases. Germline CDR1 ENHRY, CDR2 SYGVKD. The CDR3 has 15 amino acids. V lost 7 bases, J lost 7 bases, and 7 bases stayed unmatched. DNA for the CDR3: TGTGCCATCACCTCGGGACTAGCGGGGAGGAATGAGCAGTTCTTC. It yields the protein CAITSGLAGRNEQFF.

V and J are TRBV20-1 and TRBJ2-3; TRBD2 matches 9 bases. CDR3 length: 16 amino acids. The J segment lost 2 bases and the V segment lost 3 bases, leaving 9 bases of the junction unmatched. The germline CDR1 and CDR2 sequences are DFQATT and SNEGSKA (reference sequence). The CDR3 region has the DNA TGCAGTGCTAGTGGAGGTAGCGGGGGACTCACAGATACGCAGTATTTT. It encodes CSASGGSGGLTDTQYF.

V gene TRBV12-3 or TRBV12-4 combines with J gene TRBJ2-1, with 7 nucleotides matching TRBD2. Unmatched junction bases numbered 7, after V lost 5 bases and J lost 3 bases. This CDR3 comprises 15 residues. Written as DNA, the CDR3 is TGTGCCAGCAGTCCCGGACTAGGAAACTACAATGAGCAGTTCTTC. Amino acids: CASSPGLGNYNEQFF.

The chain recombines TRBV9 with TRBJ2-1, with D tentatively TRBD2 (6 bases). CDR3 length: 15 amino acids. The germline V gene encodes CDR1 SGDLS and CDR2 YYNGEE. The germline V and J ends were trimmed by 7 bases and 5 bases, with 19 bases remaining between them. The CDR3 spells CASARDSNTHNEQFF. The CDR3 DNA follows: TGTGCCAGCGCGAGGGACTCGAATACCCACAATGAGCAGTTCTTC.

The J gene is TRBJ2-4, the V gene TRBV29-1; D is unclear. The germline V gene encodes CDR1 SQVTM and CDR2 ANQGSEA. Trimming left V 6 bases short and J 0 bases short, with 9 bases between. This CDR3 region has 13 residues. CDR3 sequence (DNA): TGCAGCGTGGCCAATGAAGCCAAAAACATTCAGTACTTC. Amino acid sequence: CSVANEAKNIQYF.

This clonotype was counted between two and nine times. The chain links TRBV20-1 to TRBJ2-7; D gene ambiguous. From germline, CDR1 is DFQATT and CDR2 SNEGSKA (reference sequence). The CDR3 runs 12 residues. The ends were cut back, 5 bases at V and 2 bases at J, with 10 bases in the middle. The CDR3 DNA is TGCAGTGCTTCAAAGCCCACCTACGAGCAGTACTTC. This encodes CSASKPTYEQYF.

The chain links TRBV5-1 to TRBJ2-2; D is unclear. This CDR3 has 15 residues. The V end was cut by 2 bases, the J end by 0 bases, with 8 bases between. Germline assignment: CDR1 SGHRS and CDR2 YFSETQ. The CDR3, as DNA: TGCGCCAGCAGCTTATCCATAGCGAACACCGGGGAGCTGTTTTTT. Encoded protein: CASSLSIANTGELFF.

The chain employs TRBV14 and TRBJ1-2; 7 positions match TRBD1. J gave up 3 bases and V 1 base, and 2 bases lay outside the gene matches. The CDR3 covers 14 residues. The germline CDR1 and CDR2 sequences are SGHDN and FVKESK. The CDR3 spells CASSQGQGDYGYTF. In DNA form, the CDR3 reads TGTGCCAGCAGCCAAGGACAGGGCGACTATGGCTACACCTTC.

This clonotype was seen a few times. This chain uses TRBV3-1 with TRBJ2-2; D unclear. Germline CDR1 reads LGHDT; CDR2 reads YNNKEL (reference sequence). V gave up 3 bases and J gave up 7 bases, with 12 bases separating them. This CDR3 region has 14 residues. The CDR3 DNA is TGTGCCAGCAGCCACGCCTCAGGCGGCGGGGAGCTGTTTTTT. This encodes CASSHASGGGELFF.

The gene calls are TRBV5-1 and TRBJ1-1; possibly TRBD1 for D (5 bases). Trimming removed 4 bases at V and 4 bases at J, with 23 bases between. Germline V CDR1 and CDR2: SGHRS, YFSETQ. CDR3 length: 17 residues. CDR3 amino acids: CASSRGSGFRGATEAFF. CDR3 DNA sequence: TGCGCCAGCAGCCGCGGTTCAGGGTTCAGAGGTGCCACTGAAGCTTTCTTT.

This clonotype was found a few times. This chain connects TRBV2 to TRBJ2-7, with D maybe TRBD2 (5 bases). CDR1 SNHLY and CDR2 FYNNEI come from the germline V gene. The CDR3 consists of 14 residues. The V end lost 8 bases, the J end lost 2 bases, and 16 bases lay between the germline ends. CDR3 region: CASGSSGVTYEQYF. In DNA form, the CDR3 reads TGTGCCAGCGGTTCCTCCGGGGTGACCTACGAGCAGTACTTC. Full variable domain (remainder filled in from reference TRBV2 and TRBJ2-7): EPEVTQTPSHQVTQMGQEVILRCVPISNHLYFYWYRQILGQKVEFLVSFYNNEISEKSEIFDDQFSVERPDGSNFTLKIRSTKLEDSAMYFCASGSSGVTYEQYFGPGTRLTVT.

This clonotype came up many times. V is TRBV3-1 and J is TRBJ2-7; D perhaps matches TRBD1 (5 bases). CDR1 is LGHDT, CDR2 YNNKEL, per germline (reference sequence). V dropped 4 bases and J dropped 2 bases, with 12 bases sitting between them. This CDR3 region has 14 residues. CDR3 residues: CASSRPGSAYEQYF. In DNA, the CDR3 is TGTGCCAGCAGCCGCCCAGGGTCTGCCTACGAGCAGTACTTC.

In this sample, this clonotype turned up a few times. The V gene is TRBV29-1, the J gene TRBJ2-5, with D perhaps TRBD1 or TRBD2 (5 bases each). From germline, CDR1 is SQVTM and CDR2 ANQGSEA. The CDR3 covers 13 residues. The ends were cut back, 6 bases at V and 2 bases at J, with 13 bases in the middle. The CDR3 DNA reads TGCAGCGTAAACCGGGACGTACAAGAGACCCAGTACTTC. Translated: CSVNRDVQETQYF.

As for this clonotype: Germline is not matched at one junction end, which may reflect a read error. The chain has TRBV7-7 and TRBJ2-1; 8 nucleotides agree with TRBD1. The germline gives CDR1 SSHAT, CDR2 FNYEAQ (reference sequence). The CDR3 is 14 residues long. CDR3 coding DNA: TGTGCTAGCAGCCCACGACAGGGGTTGGATGAGCAGTTCTTC. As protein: CASSPRQGLDEQFF.

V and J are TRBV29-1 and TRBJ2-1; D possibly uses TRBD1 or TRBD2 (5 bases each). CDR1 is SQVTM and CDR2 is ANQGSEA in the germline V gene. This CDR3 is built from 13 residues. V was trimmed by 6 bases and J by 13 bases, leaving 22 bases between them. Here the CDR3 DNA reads TGCAGCGTACGAAGAGGGGATTTCGGAGGTCAGTTCTTC. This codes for CSVRRGDFGGQFF.

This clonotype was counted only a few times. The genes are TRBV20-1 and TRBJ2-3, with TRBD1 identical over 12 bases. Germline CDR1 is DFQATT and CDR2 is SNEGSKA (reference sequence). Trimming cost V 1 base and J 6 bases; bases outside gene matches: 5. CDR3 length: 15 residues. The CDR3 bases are TGCAGTGCTAGAGGGGACAGGGGGCGAGGGGATACGCAGTATTTT. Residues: CSARGDRGRGDTQYF.